The present TCR beta chain was sequenced within a study of blood T cell repertoires in COVID-19. Study-level information: Italy, Spain and the United States were the sources of the convalescent and acute COVID-19 samples. In each case, the material was cDNA or gDNA derived from T cells, B-cell-depleted T cells, or PBMCs.

In the original workflow: Reference gene primer amplification yielded estimated nucleated cell counts. Repertoires were generated with immunoSEQ multiplex PCR, while TCRdb's copy carries only in-frame clones and drops some. The DNA gave D and trimming, while V, J and clone size come from that table. The data show approximately 26,000 clones, approximately 90% seen once. This clone was counted between two and nine times. V was shortened by 5 bases and J by 8 bases, with 12 bases between the two germline ends. Germline assignment: CDR1 SGHAT and CDR2 FQNNGV. CDR3 length: 13 residues. The sequence came from a human donor in a cohort sampled during active COVID-19. Sequenced input: peripheral blood. This chain uses TRBV11-2 with TRBJ1-4, with D perhaps TRBD1 (5 bases). The CDR3 region is CASSKGAAEKLFF. CDR3 DNA sequence: TGTGCCAGCAGCAAAGGGGCGGCGGAAAAACTGTTTTTT.